This T cell receptor beta chain appears in the sequencing data of a study of monozygotic twins with inflammatory bowel disease. Findings and caveats of the study: Compared with healthy co-twins, IBD patients showed reduced TCRbeta repertoire diversity by inverse Simpson.

Whole blood supplied total RNA, and T cells were not sorted. Eight reactions per sample, run separately, yielded cDNA. The unique tags termed UMIs, each holding a 6-nucleotide sample barcode, were added by means of template switching. TCRdb derives one entry per CDR3 protein from the 5' RACE reads, leaving out DNA. The data include around 97,000 distinct CDR3 sequences; the top ten clones carry less than 2%. Points on this clonotype: Its antigen is still unknown.

The CDR3 runs to 13 residues. Germline V CDR1 and CDR2: SQVTM, ANQGSEA. The source material was blood. The source is a human donor with ulcerative colitis or Crohn's disease, or a healthy co-twin of an affected twin (not recorded which). V and J are TRBV29-1 and TRBJ2-7. The CDR3 reads CSVLSGNSYEQYF.